The 22 T cell receptor beta chains below were found in one sample sequenced in a study of STAT5B mutations in CD4+ large granular lymphocyte leukemia. The table came from immunoSEQ multiplex PCR; TCRdb's copy has only in-frame clones and leaves some out. This table has 40,000 to 45,000 clones, about four fifths appearing once. The sequenced sample consisted of CD4+ T cells from blood buffy coats. These receptors came from a human donor in good health.

This clone appeared a few times. The chain employs TRBV7-6 and TRBJ2-6, with D unclear. Germline CDR1 and CDR2: SGHVS and FNYEAQ. CDR3 length equals 13 residues. Between the trimmed V and J ends, which lost 5 bases and 0 bases, there was a span of 2 bases. The CDR3 bases are TGTGCCAGCAGCCGCTCTGGGGCCAACGTCCTGACTTTC. Its translation: CASSRSGANVLTF.

The gene calls are TRBV29-1 and TRBJ1-6; D is unclear. The germline V gene encodes CDR1 SQVTM and CDR2 ANQGSEA. CDR3 length: 12 residues. V gave up 6 bases and J gave up 5 bases, with 8 bases separating them. The CDR3 sequence: CSVRVDNSPLHF. CDR3 sequence (DNA): TGCAGCGTGAGGGTCGATAATTCACCCCTCCACTTT. Drawing the rest from reference TRBV29-1 and TRBJ1-6, the complete variable domain is SAVISQKPSRDICQRGTSLTIQCQVDSQVTMMFWYRQQPGQSLTLIATANQGSEATYESGFVIDKFPISRPNLTFSTLTVSNMSPEDSSIYLCSVRVDNSPLHFGNGTRLTVT.

The chain has TRBV27 and TRBJ1-1; 8 bases map to TRBD1. This CDR3 has 13 amino acids. The germline CDR1 and CDR2 sequences are MNHEY and SMNVEV (reference sequence). With V trimmed by 6 bases and J by 4 bases, 4 bases remained unmatched. The CDR3 protein is CASRITGGTEAFF. DNA of the CDR3: TGTGCCAGCAGGATAACAGGGGGCACTGAAGCTTTCTTT.

The sample holds one count of this clone. In DNA form, the CDR3 reads TGTGCCAGCAGACGGATTAATGAAAAACTGTTTTTT. Translating gives CASRRINEKLFF. The chain is built from TRBV2 and TRBJ1-4; D is unclear. CDR3 length: 12 residues. Germline V lookup: CDR1 SNHLY, CDR2 FYNNEI. Trimming removed 6 bases at V and 4 bases at J, with 6 bases between.

The chain couples TRBV27 to TRBJ2-3; the D is unclear. V shed 2 bases and J shed 8 bases, with 8 bases lying between them. The CDR3 runs 12 residues. Germline V gives CDR1 MNHEY, CDR2 SMNVEV (reference sequence). This chain's CDR3 is CASSLGTFTQYF. The CDR3 DNA follows: TGTGCCAGCAGTTTAGGAACATTTACGCAGTATTTT.

The J gene is TRBJ2-1, the V gene TRBV6-6; possible D gene TRBD1, 6 bases. The V and J ends lost 6 bases and 4 bases respectively, with 13 bases between them. There are 14 residues in the CDR3. Germline-derived CDR1 and CDR2 are MNHNY and SVGAGI (reference sequence). The CDR3 nucleotides read TGTGCCAGCAGACCCGACAGGCTGTACAATGAGCAGTTCTTC. Translated: CASRPDRLYNEQFF.

The chain couples TRBV11-1 to TRBJ2-3; 10 bases map to TRBD2. This CDR3 region has 16 residues. CDR1 is SGHAT and CDR2 is FQDESV in the germline V gene (reference sequence). Trimming took 1 base from V and 6 from J; bases not matched to a gene: 7. The CDR3 loop is CASSLERGGPWDTQYF. As DNA, the CDR3 is TGTGCCAGCAGCTTAGAGCGGGGGGGCCCGTGGGATACGCAGTATTTT.

CDR3 nucleotides: TGTGCCAGCAGCTCACAGGGGGCGCTTGGAAACACCATATATTTT. This gives the protein CASSSQGALGNTIYF. The chain uses TRBV7-8 and TRBJ1-3; 9 nucleotides align to TRBD1. Germline-derived CDR1 and CDR2 are SGHVS and FQNEAQ. The CDR3 sequence is 15 residues long. The junction had 4 bases not matched to a gene; V was cut back by 4 bases and J by 3 bases. Combining the CDR3 with reference TRBV7-8 and TRBJ1-3 gives the whole variable domain GAGVSQSPRYKVAKRGQDVALRCDPISGHVSLFWYQQALGQGPEFLTYFQNEAQLDKSGLPSDRFFAERPEGSVSTLKIQRTQQEDSAVYLCASSSQGALGNTIYFGEGSWLTVV.

The chain uses TRBV19 and TRBJ2-3, with a possible D match to TRBD2 (7 bases). CDR1 and CDR2 from the germline V gene are LNHDA and SQIVND (reference sequence). Trimming took off 0 bases at V and 0 bases at J, with 25 bases between the two ends. There are 21 residues in the CDR3. This CDR3 is CASSIDHARGATTPSTDTQYF. CDR3 sequence (DNA): TGTGCCAGTAGTATAGATCATGCTCGGGGGGCCACGACCCCTAGCACAGATACGCAGTATTTT.

This rearrangement joins TRBV12-2 to TRBJ1-2; TRBD1, as called in the table, went unchecked against the DNA. TRBV12-2 is reported as a pseudogene. CDR3 length equals 15 residues. The CDR3, as DNA: TGTGCAAGTCGCTCAAGTTGGGCGAATAACTATGGCTACACCTTC. Translated, it gives CASRSSWANNYGYTF.

This clone was detected once. The genes are TRBV6-6 and TRBJ2-2, with 9 bases that match TRBD1. This CDR3 is built from 16 residues. After removal of 6 bases from V and 3 bases from J, the junction contained 8 bases not matched to a gene. Per the germline V gene, CDR1 is MNHNY and CDR2 is SVGAGI (reference sequence). The CDR3 nucleotides are TGTGCCAGCAGGCTTGGGACAGGGCGGGACACCGGGGAGCTGTTTTTT. The encoded protein is CASRLGTGRDTGELFF.

This chain uses TRBV10-3 with TRBJ2-1, with D possibly matching TRBD1 (6 bases). Trimming took off 8 bases at V and 5 bases at J, with 16 bases between the two ends. In germline, CDR1 is ENHRY, CDR2 SYGVKD. The CDR3 spans 14 residues. The CDR3 loop reads CAIASTDRNNEQFF. Written as DNA, the CDR3 is TGTGCCATCGCCTCGACGGACAGAAACAATGAGCAGTTCTTC.

The chain has TRBV20-1 and TRBJ2-5; D gene unclear. V shed 6 bases and J shed 4 bases, with 9 bases lying between them. Germline V gene lookup returns CDR1 DFQATT and CDR2 SNEGSKA (reference sequence). The CDR3 contains 11 residues. The CDR3 nucleotides read TGCAGTGCGGCCCCGCTAGAGACCCAGTACTTC. Translating gives CSAAPLETQYF.

This clone was seen more than once but under ten times. V and J are TRBV19 and TRBJ1-1, with D perhaps TRBD1 (6 bases). Trimming took 6 bases from V and 6 from J, leaving 20 bases between them. The CDR3 sequence is 15 residues long. Germline V gives CDR1 LNHDA, CDR2 SQIVND (reference sequence). The chain's CDR3 is CASRDRQVKGAEAFF. The CDR3 DNA follows: TGTGCCAGTAGGGACCGACAGGTCAAGGGCGCTGAAGCTTTCTTT.

The chain employs TRBV30 and TRBJ1-3; a weak D match, TRBD1 (6 bases). The CDR3 runs to 14 residues. CDR1 is GTSNPN and CDR2 is SVGIG in the germline V gene (reference sequence). Written as DNA, the CDR3 is TGTGCAGCCCCCGGGACAATGAAAGGAAACACCATATATTTT. This sequence encodes CAAPGTMKGNTIYF. Variable domain in full (rest from reference TRBV30 and TRBJ1-3): SQTIHQWPATLVQPVGSPLSLECTVEGTSNPNLYWYRQAAGRGLQLLFYSVGIGQISSEVPQNLSASRPQDRQFILSSKKLLLSDSGFYLCAAPGTMKGNTIYFGEGSWLTVV.

The chain uses TRBV4-1 and TRBJ2-2, with 7 bases fitting TRBD1. V was pared by 1 base and J by 5 bases, with 7 bases of the junction left unmatched. Germline V gene sequence: CDR1 MGHRA, CDR2 YSYEKL. The CDR3 is 16 residues long. The CDR3 bases are TGCGCCAGCAGCCAAGTCCGATTACAGGGGACCGGGGAGCTGTTTTTT. This translates into CASSQVRLQGTGELFF.

This clone has only a few counts. This chain uses TRBV10-3 with TRBJ2-7; the match to TRBD1 covers 7 bases. The J segment lost 0 bases and the V segment lost 8 bases, leaving 1 base of the junction unmatched. Germline V gene sequence: CDR1 ENHRY, CDR2 SYGVKD. This CDR3 comprises 12 residues. The CDR3, as DNA: TGTGCCATCCGGGACAGCTCCTACGAGCAGTACTTC. Residues: CAIRDSSYEQYF.

The V gene is TRBV6-5, the J gene TRBJ2-5, with 7 bases aligning to TRBD2. The CDR3 loop spans 13 amino acids. Germline V CDR1 and CDR2: MNHEY, SVGAGI. With 6 bases clipped from V and 1 base from J, the junction kept 2 bases outside the gene matches. The DNA of the CDR3 is TGTGCCAGCAGGGGGACTACCCAAGAGACCCAGTACTTC. Translation gives CASRGTTQETQYF.

The chain employs TRBV30 and TRBJ2-6; D unresolved. Trimming stripped 2 bases from V and 0 bases from J, with 8 bases between. CDR3 length: 15 amino acids. From germline, CDR1 is GTSNPN and CDR2 SVGIG (reference sequence). In nucleotides, the CDR3 is TGTGCCTGGAGTAATCCCGGCTCTGGGGCCAACGTCCTGACTTTC. Protein sequence: CAWSNPGSGANVLTF.

The chain uses TRBV5-4 and TRBJ2-6, with D perhaps being TRBD1 or TRBD2 (5 bases each). Germline CDR1 is SGHNT and CDR2 is YYREEE (reference sequence). V was shortened by 5 bases and J by 4 bases, with 7 bases between the two germline ends. The CDR3 runs to 13 residues. The CDR3 sequence is CASRGEGANVLTF. DNA of the CDR3: TGTGCCAGCAGAGGGGAGGGGGCCAACGTCCTGACTTTC.

V is TRBV6-1 and J is TRBJ2-3; the D is unclear. Germline V lookup: CDR1 MNHNS, CDR2 SASEGT. The CDR3 spans 14 residues. V was clipped by 5 bases and J by 0 bases, with 9 bases between them. CDR3 sequence (DNA): TGTGCCAGCAGTCCGGCACTTAGCACAGATACGCAGTATTTT. Encoded protein: CASSPALSTDTQYF.

This clone was counted only a few times. V is TRBV30 and J is TRBJ1-4, with D tentatively TRBD1 (5 bases). The V and J ends lost 1 base and 10 bases respectively, with 13 bases between them. In germline, CDR1 is GTSNPN, CDR2 SVGIG (reference sequence). The CDR3 extends over 13 amino acids. CDR3 amino acids: CAWSGRDLGKLFF. CDR3 DNA sequence: TGTGCCTGGAGTGGCCGGGACCTCGGAAAACTGTTTTTT.